This TCR beta chain was retrieved from a study of OX40 agonist ivuxolimab in advanced cancers. Only in-frame clones appear in the TCRdb table, and some are missing; sequencing was by immunoSEQ multiplex PCR. Here the sample spans tens of thousands of clones, 92% being singletons. The sequence was collected from an adult with an advanced solid tumor such as melanoma, head and neck, liver or kidney cancer. The material sequenced was CD4+ or CD8+ T cells sorted from blood, taken in a trial of the OX40 agonist ivuxolimab.

The CDR3, as DNA: TGCGCCAGCAGCCAAGCAGGGGAAGAGACCCAGTACTTC. Translating it yields CASSQAGEETQYF. The rearrangement uses TRBV4-1 and TRBJ2-5, with D perhaps matching TRBD1 (6 bases). Trimming stripped 1 base from V and 3 bases from J, with 6 bases between. From germline, CDR1 is MGHRA and CDR2 YSYEKL. CDR3 length: 13 residues.